These 13 T cell receptor beta chains were sequenced from one sample in a study of glioma-infiltrating T cells. The iRepertoire nested amplicon-rescue multiplex PCR amplified TCR alpha and beta CDR3s from RNA. MiXCR, applied by TCRdb to the multiplex PCR reads, yields one record per CDR3 protein. In the table there are more than 300,000 distinct CDR3 sequences, around 45% of which are singletons. The sequencing sample was made of glioma tissue, nonneoplastic brain tissue, or PBMCs (not recorded which). All receptors come from a human donor with low-grade glioma or glioblastoma, undergoing nonglioma brain surgery, or in good health (not recorded which).

This clonotype was found a few times. The chain joins TRBV10-3 to TRBJ2-7; D is unclear. In germline, CDR1 is ENHRY, CDR2 SYGVKD. This CDR3 has 14 amino acids. Between the trimmed V and J ends, which lost 7 bases and 0 bases, there was a span of 13 bases. The CDR3, as DNA: TGTGCCATCACGGGTGCCCGGGCCTCCTACGAGCAGTACTTC. It encodes CAITGARASYEQYF.

There are a few counts of this clonotype. The chain combines TRBV24-1 with TRBJ1-1; unclear D gene. Germline assignment: CDR1 KGHDR and CDR2 SFDVKD. V dropped 4 bases and J dropped 5 bases, with 10 bases sitting between them. The CDR3 consists of 13 residues. The CDR3 loop is CATSDRMDTEAFF. CDR3 coding DNA: TGTGCCACCAGTGACAGGATGGATACTGAAGCTTTCTTT.

Concerning this clonotype itself: Germline and junction disagree at one end, which may indicate a read error. The genes are TRBV2 and TRBJ2-7; 8 nucleotides line up with TRBD1. This CDR3 is 16 amino acids long. Germline CDR1 SNHLY, CDR2 FYNNEI. The CDR3 sequence is CPSSEARGQARSEQYF. The CDR3 nucleotides are TGTCCCAGCAGTGAAGCTAGGGGACAGGCCCGGTCAGAGCAGTACTTC.

This clonotype has a handful of counts. This chain connects TRBV5-6 to TRBJ1-2, with 7 bases aligning to TRBD1. V shed 2 bases, J shed 8 bases, and the junction held 9 bases outside the gene matches. The CDR3 sequence is 14 residues long. The germline gives CDR1 SGHDT, CDR2 YYEEEE. In nucleotides, the CDR3 is TGTGCCAGCAGCTTAAGACAGGGCCCGTTCGGCTACACCTTC. Translation gives CASSLRQGPFGYTF.

This clonotype was picked up a small number of times. The germline gene is not matched at one end of the junction; a read error may be the cause. The chain links TRBV12-3 or TRBV12-4 to TRBJ2-7; D ambiguous. The CDR3 loop spans 13 amino acids. The CDR3 protein is CASSLGEEYEQYF. The CDR3 DNA follows: TGTGCCAGCAGCTTAGGTGAGGAATACGAGCAGTACTTC.

In its sample, this clonotype was seen many times. J is TRBJ2-7 and V is TRBV10-3; TRBD1 matches at 11 bases. Trimming removed 10 bases from V and 4 bases from J; junction bases left unmatched: 6. The CDR3 sequence is 13 residues long. CDR1 and CDR2 from the germline V gene are ENHRY and SYGVKD. The CDR3 here is CATQDRGPYEQYF. Here the CDR3 DNA reads TGTGCCACCCAGGACAGGGGGCCGTACGAGCAGTACTTC.

Notes on this clonotype: A much more abundant neighbour one base away suggests this may be a read error. DNA of the CDR3: TGTGCCAGCAGTTTTTCGAGGTGGGAGACCGAGTACTTC. This codes for CASSFSRWETEYF. This sequence joins TRBV27 and TRBJ2-5, with TRBD2 as a possible D gene (5 bases). The length of the CDR3 is 13 residues. Germline CDR1 reads MNHEY; CDR2 reads SMNVEV (reference sequence).

This clonotype was counted only a few times. The genes are TRBV27 and TRBJ2-7; 11 nucleotides align to TRBD1. The V gene end was trimmed by 4 bases and the J gene end by 2 bases; junction bases not matched to a gene: 7. CDR1 and CDR2 from the germline V gene are MNHEY and SMNVEV (reference sequence). This CDR3 is built from 16 residues. CDR3 residues: CASSSDRGLITYEQYF. CDR3 in DNA: TGTGCCAGCAGTTCGGACAGGGGGCTGATTACCTACGAGCAGTACTTC.

V usage is TRBV28 and J usage is TRBJ2-7, with D perhaps matching TRBD1 (6 bases). The V and J ends lost 8 bases and 3 bases respectively, with 11 bases between them. From germline, CDR1 is MDHEN and CDR2 SYDVKM. There are 12 residues in the CDR3. The CDR3 is CASYRDGYEQYF. The CDR3 DNA sequence: TGTGCCAGCTACAGGGATGGCTACGAGCAGTACTTC.

The chain uses TRBV29-1 and TRBJ2-1; D is undetermined. Looked up from germline, CDR1 is SQVTM and CDR2 is ANQGSEA. This CDR3 region has 11 residues. V lost 8 bases to trimming and J lost 5 bases, with 10 bases between them. CDR3 coding DNA: TGCAGCCCCTGGACCAACAATGAGCAGTTCTTC. Residues: CSPWTNNEQFF.

This clonotype was found many times. V gene TRBV4-3 combines with J gene TRBJ2-7, with TRBD1 as a possible D gene (6 bases). The V end was cut by 2 bases, the J end by 3 bases, with 14 bases between. The V gene's germline CDR1 is LGHNA and CDR2 YSLEER. The CDR3 spans 15 residues. Here the CDR3 reads CASSQLGQANYEQYF. The CDR3 DNA reads TGCGCCAGCAGCCAACTGGGACAAGCGAACTACGAGCAGTACTTC.

The chain uses TRBV27 and TRBJ2-5; D might be TRBD2 (6 bases). The CDR3 extends over 14 amino acids. From germline, CDR1 is MNHEY and CDR2 SMNVEV (reference sequence). The V gene lost 5 bases and the J gene lost 4 bases, with 14 bases spanning the gap. This chain's CDR3 is CASSLTGTAETQYF. The CDR3 coding sequence is TGTGCCAGCAGTCTAACGGGGACTGCAGAGACCCAGTACTTC.

The V call is TRBV7-6, the J call TRBJ2-7, with D perhaps matching TRBD1 (6 bases). CDR3 length: 14 residues. Germline V gives CDR1 SGHVS, CDR2 FNYEAQ. Deletions cut 4 bases from V and 1 base from J, with 11 bases between. The CDR3 reads CASSSEGDSYEQYF. The CDR3, as DNA: TGTGCCAGCAGCTCTGAGGGGGATTCCTACGAGCAGTACTTC.